These 31 T cell receptor beta chains were sequenced from one sample in a study of T cell repertoires in cytomegalovirus infection. TCRdb reprocessed the reads via MiXCR and lists one record per CDR3 protein. The sample comprises some 77,000 distinct CDR3 sequences, 3.7% of which are singletons, and around 4.9% rests with the top ten. Material for sequencing was PBMCs. Every receptor here comes from a human donor in good health (CMV status not recorded). Some clones in this sample may be carry-over from other donors' samples.

Many counts were recorded for this clonotype. The J gene is TRBJ1-2, the V gene TRBV27; D might be TRBD1 (6 bases). V was cut by 4 bases and J by 6 bases, with 9 bases left in between. Germline V lookup: CDR1 MNHEY, CDR2 SMNVEV (reference sequence). The CDR3 contains 12 residues. Here the CDR3 DNA reads TGTGCCAGCAGTTCCACAGGGAATGGCTACACCTTC. Its translation is CASSSTGNGYTF.

This clonotype was picked up many times. This chain uses TRBV29-1 with TRBJ2-1; TRBD2 might be the D (5 bases). This CDR3 spans 12 amino acids. Trimming took off 5 bases at V and 8 bases at J, with 13 bases between the two ends. Germline CDR1 and CDR2: SQVTM and ANQGSEA. CDR3 protein: CSVTLIGDEQFF. The CDR3 DNA is TGCAGCGTTACCCTCATCGGGGATGAGCAGTTCTTC.

This clonotype occurred many times. The V call is TRBV5-1, the J call TRBJ2-3; TRBD2 aligns across 16 bases. The germline CDR1 and CDR2 sequences are SGHRS and YFSETQ. Germline trimming cut 3 bases from V and 1 base from J; bases unmatched to any gene: 2. This CDR3 comprises 17 residues. This chain's CDR3 is CASSWGLAGGGTDTQYF. The CDR3 bases are TGCGCCAGCAGCTGGGGACTAGCGGGGGGGGGCACAGATACGCAGTATTTT.

This clonotype was counted at least ten times. The rearrangement joins TRBV28 to TRBJ2-5; D is tentatively TRBD1 or TRBD2 (8 bases each). The CDR3 totals 20 residues. Trimming cost V 3 bases and J 4 bases, with 30 bases left between them. Per the germline V gene, CDR1 is MDHEN and CDR2 is SYDVKM. The CDR3 DNA reads TGTGCCAGCAGTTTCCCCAGCACAGGGGGATTTAGCGGGGTGAGAGAGACCCAGTACTTC. Translating gives CASSFPSTGGFSGVRETQYF.

This clonotype was recorded at least ten times. The rearrangement links TRBV12-3 or TRBV12-4 to TRBJ2-1; D might be TRBD1 (5 bases). This CDR3 contains 12 residues. V was trimmed by 4 bases and J by 8 bases, leaving 9 bases between them. CDR3 sequence: CASSSIGDEQFF. The DNA of the CDR3 is TGTGCCAGCAGTTCCATAGGGGATGAGCAGTTCTTC.

This clonotype was observed at least ten times. The genes are TRBV7-9 and TRBJ2-1; 14 bases are shared with TRBD2. There are 16 residues in the CDR3. With 6 bases clipped from V and 7 bases from J, the junction kept 8 bases outside the gene matches. The germline V gene encodes CDR1 SEHNR and CDR2 FQNEAQ (reference sequence). DNA for the CDR3: TGTGCCAGCAGGTCGGGACTAGCGGGGGCCCTTAATGAGCAGTTCTTC. It is translated as CASRSGLAGALNEQFF.

The table lists this clonotype with many counts. V gene TRBV6-6 combines with J gene TRBJ1-5, with 7 bases that match TRBD1. Germline lookup yields CDR1 MNHNY and CDR2 SVGAGI (reference sequence). The CDR3 sequence is 13 residues long. Trimming at V came to 6 bases and at J to 4 bases, leaving 3 bases not matched to a gene. The CDR3: CASRKDRNQPQHF. CDR3 in DNA: TGTGCCAGCAGAAAGGACAGGAATCAGCCCCAGCATTTT.

This clonotype was counted many times. This chain uses TRBV6-2 or TRBV6-3 with TRBJ2-1; TRBD2 might be the D (6 bases). The germline gives CDR1 MNHEY, CDR2 SVGEGT. The CDR3 has 13 residues. V lost 8 bases, J lost 1 base, and 9 bases lay in between. In nucleotides, the CDR3 is TGTGCCAGCCGGGACTGGTCCTACAATGAGCAGTTCTTC. Its translation: CASRDWSYNEQFF.

This clonotype came up many times. The chain joins TRBV7-8 to TRBJ1-1, with TRBD1 as a possible D gene (5 bases). The CDR3 loop spans 13 amino acids. The V gene lost 5 bases and the J gene lost 6 bases, with 13 bases spanning the gap. Per the germline V gene, CDR1 is SGHVS and CDR2 is FQNEAQ. CDR3 bases: TGTGCCAGCAGCAAGACGAGGGGACCTGAAGCTTTCTTT. Protein sequence: CASSKTRGPEAFF. Complete variable domain (other parts from reference TRBV7-8 and TRBJ1-1): GAGVSQSPRYKVAKRGQDVALRCDPISGHVSLFWYQQALGQGPEFLTYFQNEAQLDKSGLPSDRFFAERPEGSVSTLKIQRTQQEDSAVYLCASSKTRGPEAFFGQGTRLTVV.

This clonotype was seen repeatedly, ten times or more. This chain links TRBV7-2 with TRBJ1-1; TRBD1 might be the D (6 bases). The V and J ends lost 5 bases and 1 base respectively, with 14 bases between them. CDR1 and CDR2 from the germline V gene are SGHTA and FQGNSA. The CDR3 runs to 15 residues. In DNA form, the CDR3 reads TGTGCCAGCAGCACTCTACAGGGAGGGAACACTGAAGCTTTCTTT. Amino acid sequence: CASSTLQGGNTEAFF.

This clonotype has at least ten counts. This rearrangement joins TRBV27 to TRBJ1-1; TRBD1 aligns across 9 bases. CDR1 is MNHEY and CDR2 is SMNVEV in the germline V gene (reference sequence). This CDR3 is 12 amino acids long. Trimming at V came to 8 bases and at J to 5 bases, leaving 3 bases not matched to a gene. The CDR3 DNA follows: TGTGCCAGCTGGGACAGGGTGACTGAAGCTTTCTTT. It yields the protein CASWDRVTEAFF.

This clonotype was picked up many times. This sequence joins TRBV19 and TRBJ1-2; D gene unclear. The V and J ends lost 6 bases and 4 bases respectively, with 9 bases between them. The CDR3 spans 12 residues. Germline V gene data show CDR1 as LNHDA and CDR2 as SQIVND (reference sequence). CDR3 residues: CASSPAVYGYTF. DNA for the CDR3: TGTGCCAGTAGCCCTGCCGTCTATGGCTACACCTTC. The full variable domain, completed using reference TRBV19 and TRBJ1-2, is DGGITQSPKYLFRKEGQNVTLSCEQNLNHDAMYWYRQDPGQGLRLIYYSQIVNDFQKGDIAEGYSVSREKKESFPLTVTSAQKNPTAFYLCASSPAVYGYTFGSGTRLTVV.

This clonotype was counted many times. This chain connects TRBV3-1 to TRBJ2-1; D tentatively fits TRBD1 or TRBD2 (5 bases each). This CDR3 has 12 residues. The germline V gene has CDR1 LGHDT and CDR2 YNNKEL (reference sequence). Trimming removed 4 bases at V and 12 bases at J, with 13 bases between. The CDR3 DNA is TGTGCCAGCAGCCCGGGACGCCAAGGGCAGTTCTTC. Residues: CASSPGRQGQFF.

This clonotype was found many times. This rearrangement joins TRBV19 to TRBJ2-6; possible D gene TRBD1, 5 bases. Trimming removed 7 bases at V and 0 bases at J, with 13 bases between. From germline, CDR1 is LNHDA and CDR2 SQIVND (reference sequence). This CDR3 region has 16 residues. The CDR3 sequence is CASNQQVRSGANVLTF. The CDR3 nucleotides are TGTGCCAGTAATCAACAGGTGCGCTCTGGGGCCAACGTCCTGACTTTC.

This clonotype was seen at least ten times. The V call is TRBV10-3, the J call TRBJ1-1; no firm D call. The CDR3 covers 14 residues. The germline gives CDR1 ENHRY, CDR2 SYGVKD. Trimming cost V 3 bases and J 1 base, with 9 bases left between them. The DNA for the CDR3 is TGTGCCATCAGTGACTTGGACGCGAACACTGAAGCTTTCTTT. Amino acid sequence: CAISDLDANTEAFF.

This clonotype was detected a few times. CDR3 sequence reads: CSAISGRGRGYTF. CDR3 coding DNA: TGCAGTGCTATCTCCGGCAGGGGACGTGGCTACACCTTC. The rearrangement joins TRBV20-1 to TRBJ1-2; possibly TRBD1 for D (6 bases). The germline V and J ends were trimmed by 4 bases and 7 bases, with 16 bases remaining between them. There are 13 residues in the CDR3. Germline CDR1 reads DFQATT; CDR2 reads SNEGSKA (reference sequence).

This clonotype was seen at least ten times. The rearrangement uses TRBV7-2 and TRBJ1-5; D call uncertain. This CDR3 region has 13 residues. Germline loops: CDR1 SGHTA, CDR2 FQGNSA. The V end was cut by 3 bases, the J end by 6 bases, with 9 bases between. CDR3 amino acids: CASSLSRSQPQHF. CDR3 in DNA: TGTGCCAGCAGCTTGAGTAGGTCTCAGCCCCAGCATTTT.

This clonotype has a count of ten or more. The chain carries TRBV28 and TRBJ2-1; possibly TRBD1 for D (5 bases). In germline, CDR1 is MDHEN, CDR2 SYDVKM. The V end was cut by 4 bases, the J end by 0 bases, with 10 bases between. CDR3 length: 15 amino acids. As DNA, the CDR3 is TGTGCCAGCAGTTCCCAGGGATTCTCCTACAATGAGCAGTTCTTC. Protein sequence: CASSSQGFSYNEQFF.

Ten or more counts support this clonotype. The chain has TRBV7-2 and TRBJ1-1; D unresolved. Germline assignment: CDR1 SGHTA and CDR2 FQGNSA. Trimming stripped 5 bases from V and 0 bases from J, with 13 bases between. There are 15 residues in the CDR3. The CDR3 protein is CASSNRRVLNTEAFF. Written as DNA, the CDR3 is TGTGCCAGCAGCAATCGAAGAGTTCTGAACACTGAAGCTTTCTTT. Full variable domain (missing parts from reference TRBV7-2 and TRBJ1-1): GAGVSQSPSNKVTEKGKDVELRCDPISGHTALYWYRQSLGQGLEFLIYFQGNSAPDKSGLPSDRFSAERTGGSVSTLTIQRTQQEDSAVYLCASSNRRVLNTEAFFGQGTRLTVV.

This clonotype showed up many times. The chain carries TRBV14 and TRBJ2-1; D is tentatively TRBD1 or TRBD2 (6 bases each). The CDR3 has 17 residues. V was cut by 6 bases and J by 4 bases, with 22 bases left in between. Germline CDR1 and CDR2: SGHDN and FVKESK. CDR3 region: CASRPTSGAPTYNEQFF. The CDR3 nucleotides are TGTGCCAGCAGACCGACTTCGGGGGCCCCTACTTACAATGAGCAGTTCTTC.

This clonotype was recorded at least ten times. This chain uses TRBV20-1 with TRBJ2-7; D is ambiguous. Germline assignment: CDR1 DFQATT and CDR2 SNEGSKA (reference sequence). The CDR3 has 11 residues. The ends were cut back, 7 bases at V and 0 bases at J, with 7 bases in the middle. The CDR3 loop reads CSVSGSYEQYF. The CDR3 nucleotides read TGCAGTGTATCGGGCTCCTACGAGCAGTACTTC.

The chain couples TRBV7-8 to TRBJ1-1; TRBD1 agrees at 11 bases. Trimming took 9 bases from V and 5 from J; bases not matched to a gene: 17. Germline V gene sequence: CDR1 SGHVS, CDR2 FQNEAQ. CDR3 size: 17 residues. CDR3 loop: CASSPTRTGGSWTEAFF. In DNA form, the CDR3 reads TGTGCCAGTAGCCCAACCCGGACAGGGGGCTCTTGGACTGAAGCTTTCTTT.

At least ten counts were recorded for this clonotype. The genes are TRBV27 and TRBJ1-5; D unresolved. The CDR3 sequence is 12 residues long. V was cut by 6 bases and J by 0 bases, with 3 bases left in between. Germline CDR1 and CDR2: MNHEY and SMNVEV (reference sequence). CDR3: CASRTSNQPQHF. CDR3 nucleotide sequence: TGTGCCAGCAGGACTAGCAATCAGCCCCAGCATTTT.

This clonotype showed up many times. This sequence joins TRBV6-5 and TRBJ1-1; D perhaps matches TRBD1 (6 bases). Germline values: CDR1 MNHEY, CDR2 SVGAGI. Deletions cut 4 bases from V and 3 bases from J, with 15 bases between. The CDR3 sequence is 15 residues long. As DNA, the CDR3 is TGTGCCAGCAGTTCGACAGGAGGTCGGCACACTGAAGCTTTCTTT. Protein: CASSSTGGRHTEAFF.

In this sample, this clonotype turned up a few times. The chain links TRBV7-8 to TRBJ2-1; tentatively, D is TRBD2 (6 bases). V shed 3 bases and J shed 8 bases, with 14 bases lying between them. This CDR3 spans 14 amino acids. Per germline, CDR1 SGHVS and CDR2 FQNEAQ. This CDR3 reads CASSFAGGFDEQFF. The CDR3 DNA reads as TGTGCCAGCAGCTTCGCTGGGGGGTTCGATGAGCAGTTCTTC.

Of note for this clonotype: With a much larger clone just one base away, this may be a read error. The chain couples TRBV27 to TRBJ2-2; either TRBD1 or TRBD2 may supply D (6 bases each). Per the germline V gene, CDR1 is MNHEY and CDR2 is SMNVEV (reference sequence). This CDR3 comprises 16 residues. This CDR3 is CASSLRPGAKTGELFF. The DNA for the CDR3 is TGTGCCAGCAGTTTACGCCCGGGGGCGAAGACCGGGGAGCTGTTTTTT.

This clonotype has ten or more counts. The chain couples TRBV12-3 or TRBV12-4 to TRBJ1-2; possibly TRBD1 for D (6 bases). Trimming took off 1 base at V and 7 bases at J, with 10 bases between the two ends. The CDR3 has 13 amino acids. The CDR3 bases are TGTGCCAGCAGTTTAGAGGCCAGGGGTGGCTACACCTTC. Amino acid sequence: CASSLEARGGYTF.

This clonotype was seen many times. The genes are TRBV7-2 and TRBJ2-7, with TRBD1 identical over 10 bases. Trimming took 2 bases from V and 3 from J; bases not matched to a gene: 13. The CDR3 loop spans 18 amino acids. The germline V gene has CDR1 SGHTA and CDR2 FQGNSA. The DNA of the CDR3 is TGTGCCAGCAGCTTATCCGCCCGCTGGGACAGGGGTTTCTACGAGCAGTACTTC. Translating it yields CASSLSARWDRGFYEQYF.

This clonotype was detected ten times or more. The V call is TRBV5-6, the J call TRBJ2-7; 8 nucleotides align to TRBD1. This CDR3 is 15 amino acids long. The V segment lost 3 bases and the J segment 5 bases; nucleotides outside the gene matches: 10. Germline assignment: CDR1 SGHDT and CDR2 YYEEEE. The CDR3 DNA is TGTGCCAGCAGCTCCACGTCCGGGACAGGCGACGAGCAGTACTTC. Translated, it gives CASSSTSGTGDEQYF.

The sample holds many counts of this clonotype. The chain links TRBV6-1 to TRBJ1-2; possibly TRBD1 for D (5 bases). This CDR3 has 13 amino acids. Trimming took off 7 bases at V and 2 bases at J, with 11 bases between the two ends. Looked up from germline, CDR1 is MNHNS and CDR2 is SASEGT. The CDR3 sequence is CASKSQGNYGYTF. In nucleotides, the CDR3 is TGTGCCAGCAAAAGCCAGGGAAACTATGGCTACACCTTC.

This clonotype was found many times. This chain connects TRBV9 to TRBJ1-1; tentative D call: TRBD1 (5 bases). V was cut by 2 bases and J by 5 bases, with 13 bases left in between. CDR1 and CDR2 (germline): SGDLS, YYNGEE. This CDR3 has 14 amino acids. As DNA, the CDR3 is TGTGCCAGCAGCGTTAGTCGGGGCGGGACTGAAGCTTTCTTT. Protein: CASSVSRGGTEAFF.